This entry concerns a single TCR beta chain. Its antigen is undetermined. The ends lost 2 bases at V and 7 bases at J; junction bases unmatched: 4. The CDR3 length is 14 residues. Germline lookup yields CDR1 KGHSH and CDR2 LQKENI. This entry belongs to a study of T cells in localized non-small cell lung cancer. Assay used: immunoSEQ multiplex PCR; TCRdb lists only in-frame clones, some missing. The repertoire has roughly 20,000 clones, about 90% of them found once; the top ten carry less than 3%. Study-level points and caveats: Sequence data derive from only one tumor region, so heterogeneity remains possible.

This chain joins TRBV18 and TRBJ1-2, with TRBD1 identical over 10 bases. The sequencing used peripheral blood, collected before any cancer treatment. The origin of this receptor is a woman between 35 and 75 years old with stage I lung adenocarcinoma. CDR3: CASSPGDRGRGYTF. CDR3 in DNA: TGTGCCAGCTCACCAGGGGACAGGGGTCGTGGCTACACCTTC. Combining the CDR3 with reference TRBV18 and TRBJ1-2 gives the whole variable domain NAGVMQNPRHLVRRRGQEARLRCSPMKGHSHVYWYRQLPEEGLKFMVYLQKENIIDESGMPKERFSAEFPKEGPSILRIQQVVRGDSAAYFCASSPGDRGRGYTFGSGTRLTVV.